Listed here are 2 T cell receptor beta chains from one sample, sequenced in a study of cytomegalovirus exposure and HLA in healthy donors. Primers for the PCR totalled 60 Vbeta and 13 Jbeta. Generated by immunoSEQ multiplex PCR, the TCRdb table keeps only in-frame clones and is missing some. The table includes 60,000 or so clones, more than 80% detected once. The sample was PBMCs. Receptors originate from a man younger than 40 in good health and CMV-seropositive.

CDR3 sequence: CASSKLAGGEQFF. CDR3 nucleotides: TGTGCCAGTAGTAAGCTAGCGGGAGGTGAGCAGTTCTTC. This chain connects TRBV19 to TRBJ2-1, with 11 bases lining up with TRBD2. V lost 4 bases and J lost 9; bases outside the gene matches: 2. Looked up from germline, CDR1 is LNHDA and CDR2 is SQIVND (reference sequence). The CDR3 length is 13 residues.

The CDR3 is CASSLRGQPYEQYF. The CDR3 DNA follows: TGTGCCAGCAGTTTGAGGGGACAGCCCTACGAGCAGTACTTC. The J gene is TRBJ2-7, the V gene TRBV27, with TRBD1 identical over 7 bases. The ends lost 3 bases at V and 2 bases at J; junction bases unmatched: 4. Germline V lookup: CDR1 MNHEY, CDR2 SMNVEV (reference sequence). The CDR3 contains 14 residues.